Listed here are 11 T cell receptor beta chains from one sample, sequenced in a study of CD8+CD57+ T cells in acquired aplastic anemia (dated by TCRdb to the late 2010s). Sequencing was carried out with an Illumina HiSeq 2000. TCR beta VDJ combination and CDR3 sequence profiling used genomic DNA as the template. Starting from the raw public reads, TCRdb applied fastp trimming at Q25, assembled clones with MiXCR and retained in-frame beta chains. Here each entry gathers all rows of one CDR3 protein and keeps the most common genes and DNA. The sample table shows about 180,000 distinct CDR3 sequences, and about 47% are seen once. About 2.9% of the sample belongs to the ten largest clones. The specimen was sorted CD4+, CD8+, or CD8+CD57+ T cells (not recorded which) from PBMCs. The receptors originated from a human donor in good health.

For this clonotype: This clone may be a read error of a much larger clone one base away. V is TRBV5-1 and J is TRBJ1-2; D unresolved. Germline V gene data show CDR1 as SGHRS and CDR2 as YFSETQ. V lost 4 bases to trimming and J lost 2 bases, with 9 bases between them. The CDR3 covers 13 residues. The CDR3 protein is CASSQNSNYGYTF. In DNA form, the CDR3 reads TGCGCCAGCAGCCAGAACAGCAACTATGGCTACACCTTC.

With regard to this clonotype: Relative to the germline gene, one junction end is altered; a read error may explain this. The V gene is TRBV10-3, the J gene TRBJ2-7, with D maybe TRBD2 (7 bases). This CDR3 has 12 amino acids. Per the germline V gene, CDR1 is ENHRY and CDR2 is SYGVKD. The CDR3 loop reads CAINEGEGEQYF. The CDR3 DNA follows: TGTGCCATCAATGAGGGGGAGGGCGAGCAGTACTTC.

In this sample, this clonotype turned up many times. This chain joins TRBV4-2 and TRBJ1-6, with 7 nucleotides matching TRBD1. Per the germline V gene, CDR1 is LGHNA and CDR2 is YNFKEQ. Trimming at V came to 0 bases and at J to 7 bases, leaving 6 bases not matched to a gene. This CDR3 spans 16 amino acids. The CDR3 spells CASSQDLGQINSPLHF. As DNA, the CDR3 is TGTGCCAGCAGCCAAGATCTGGGACAGATCAATTCACCCCTCCACTTT.

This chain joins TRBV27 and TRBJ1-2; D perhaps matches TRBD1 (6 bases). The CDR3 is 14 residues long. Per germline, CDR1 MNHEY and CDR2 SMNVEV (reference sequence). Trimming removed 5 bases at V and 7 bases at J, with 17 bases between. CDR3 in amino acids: CASSVRRGASGYTF. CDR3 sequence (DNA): TGTGCCAGCAGTGTCAGACGGGGGGCTAGTGGCTACACCTTC.

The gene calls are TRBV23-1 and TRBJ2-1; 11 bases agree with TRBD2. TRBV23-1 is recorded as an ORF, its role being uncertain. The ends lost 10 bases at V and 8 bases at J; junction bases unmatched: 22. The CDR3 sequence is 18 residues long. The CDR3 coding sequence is TGCGCCATAGGGGGACTAGCGGCCAACATGCGTTCGGTGGATGAGCAGTTCTTC. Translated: CAIGGLAANMRSVDEQFF.

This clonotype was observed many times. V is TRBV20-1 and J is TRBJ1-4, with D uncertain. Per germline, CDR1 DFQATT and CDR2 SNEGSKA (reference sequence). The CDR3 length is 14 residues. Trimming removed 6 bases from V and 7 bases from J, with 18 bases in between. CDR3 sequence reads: CSAGQTRPGEKLFF. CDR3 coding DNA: TGCAGTGCGGGCCAGACCCGCCCGGGTGAAAAACTGTTTTTT.

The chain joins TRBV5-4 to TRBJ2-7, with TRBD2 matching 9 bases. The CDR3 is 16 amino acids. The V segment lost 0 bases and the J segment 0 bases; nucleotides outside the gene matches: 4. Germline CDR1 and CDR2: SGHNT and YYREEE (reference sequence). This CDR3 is CASSLGRGRASYEQYF. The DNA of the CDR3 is TGTGCCAGCAGCTTGGGGCGCGGGAGGGCCTCCTACGAGCAGTACTTC.

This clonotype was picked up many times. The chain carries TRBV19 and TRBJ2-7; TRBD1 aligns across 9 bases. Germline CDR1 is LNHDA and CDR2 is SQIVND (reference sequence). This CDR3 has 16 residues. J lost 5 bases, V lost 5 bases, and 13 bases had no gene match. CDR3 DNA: TGTGCCAGTAGTTTCACCGGGACAGGGTTGTTCCACGAGCAGTACTTC. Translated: CASSFTGTGLFHEQYF.

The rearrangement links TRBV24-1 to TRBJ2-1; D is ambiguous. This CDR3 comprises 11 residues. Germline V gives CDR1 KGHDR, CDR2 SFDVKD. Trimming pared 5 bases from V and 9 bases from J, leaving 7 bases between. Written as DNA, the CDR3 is TGTGCCACCAGTGCTGGCGGTGAGCAGTTCTTC. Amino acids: CATSAGGEQFF.

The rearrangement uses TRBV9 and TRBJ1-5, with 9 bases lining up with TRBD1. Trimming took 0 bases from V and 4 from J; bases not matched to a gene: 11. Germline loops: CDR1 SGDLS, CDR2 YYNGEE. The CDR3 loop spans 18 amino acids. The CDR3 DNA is TGTGCCAGCAGCGTAGGGCCACACAGGGGGCTCGCAAATCAGCCCCAGCATTTT. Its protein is CASSVGPHRGLANQPQHF.

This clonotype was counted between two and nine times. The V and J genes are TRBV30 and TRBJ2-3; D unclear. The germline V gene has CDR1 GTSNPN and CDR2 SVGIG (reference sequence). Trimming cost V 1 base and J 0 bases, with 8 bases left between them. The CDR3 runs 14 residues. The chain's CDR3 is CAWSGRISTDTQYF. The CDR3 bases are TGTGCCTGGAGTGGGCGGATTAGCACAGATACGCAGTATTTT. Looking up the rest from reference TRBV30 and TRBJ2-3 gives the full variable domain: SQTIHQWPATLVQPVGSPLSLECTVEGTSNPNLYWYRQAAGRGLQLLFYSVGIGQISSEVPQNLSASRPQDRQFILSSKKLLLSDSGFYLCAWSGRISTDTQYFGPGTRLTVL.